Listed below are T cell receptor beta chains from one sample, sequenced in a study of T cell responses to AZD1222 COVID-19 vaccine. Method: immunoSEQ multiplex PCR; TCRdb's copy keeps in-frame clones and lacks some. The table shows roughly 110,000 clones, with over 80% occurring only once. The material was peripheral blood, obtained 28 days after the second AZD1222 dose. Receptors originate from an adult who received the AZD1222 COVID-19 vaccine. Each CDR3 is given without its conserved first and last residue.

TRBV6-1	TRBJ1-1	ASSVLQGVEENTEAF
TRBV15	TRBJ1-2	ATSRDLTGYT
TRBV14	TRBJ1-5	ASSLGIGQPQH
TRBV6-5	TRBJ2-1	ASSYPGQGPNEQF
TRBV5-1	TRBJ2-3	ASSSSGQGPDTQY
TRBV5-1	TRBJ2-7	ASSLTGAFSYEQY
TRBV11-2	TRBJ1-3	ASSFPRQGKENTIY
TRBV19	TRBJ1-5	ASHIGDARNQPQH
TRBV27	TRBJ2-7	ASSWDTPGEQY
TRBV24-1	TRBJ2-6	ATTGERPGANVLT
TRBV5-1	TRBJ2-3	ASSLDPIATSTDTQY
TRBV30	TRBJ2-5	AWSSTGVDETQY
TRBV6-5	TRBJ2-7	ASSSGQGASYEQY
TRBV2	TRBJ2-5	ASSPGLGETQY
TRBV28	TRBJ2-3	ASTPARDGAGDTQY
TRBV12-5	TRBJ2-3	ASGLEGTGNTDTQY
TRBV6-5	TRBJ1-6	ASSYRDHSPLH
TRBV19	TRBJ2-1	ASSMGGDNEQF
TRBV28	TRBJ2-1	ASSLSQTGGAYNEQF
TRBV30	TRBJ1-2	AWREDSFFYGYT
TRBV5-1	TRBJ2-2	ASSILTGTNTGELF
TRBV11-1	TRBJ2-5	ASSLGGGNQETQY
TRBV10-3	TRBJ2-1	AIPPGLAENNEQF
TRBV19	TRBJ2-7	ASSWASGGSYEQY
TRBV4-1	TRBJ2-1	ASSGGRARTYNEQF
TRBV9	TRBJ1-2	ASSVGSLGNYGYT
TRBV4-1	TRBJ1-1	ASSHPIMDTEAF
TRBV5-1	TRBJ1-1	ASSWTTGAGEAF
TRBV3-1/TRBV3-2	TRBJ1-4	ASSQYSKTGLF
TRBV13	TRBJ2-7	ASSQEADYEQY
TRBV21-1	TRBJ2-5	ATPKVLTSTQY
TRBV27	TRBJ2-7	ASSFFGSGTVGEQY
TRBV6-5	TRBJ1-4	ASSSPGATNEKLF
TRBV29-1	TRBJ1-3	SVDAGGNTIY
TRBV9	TRBJ1-3	ASSVGGFTGNTIY
TRBV4-1	TRBJ1-1	ASRQVPPRGGLNTEAF
TRBV5-6	TRBJ2-6	ASRRPTGAGANVLT
TRBV7-2	TRBJ1-5	ASSLARGRFSSNQPQH
TRBV7-2	TRBJ1-5	ASSLSPQGYGNQPQH
TRBV6-4	TRBJ1-5	ASSPQGYSNQPQH
TRBV9	TRBJ2-1	ASSVGLAGYNEQF
TRBV25-1	TRBJ1-5	ASSEGQSRNQPQH
TRBV18	TRBJ2-1	ASSPRGRGANEQF
TRBV11-2	TRBJ2-3	ASRTTSRTDTQY